This entry lists 24 T cell receptor beta chains sequenced from one sample in a study of blood T cells in healthy people across ages. With a J-beta primer mix and a sample-barcoded 5' primer, a second PCR ran about 6 to 11 cycles. TCRdb ran MiXCR on the 5' RACE reads and lists one entry per CDR3 protein. The repertoire holds fewer than 650,000 distinct CDR3 sequences, about 25% seen once, with approximately 3.5% in the top ten. The same sample was also studied in work on T cells of mothers and their children.

Sequencing was carried out using blood. The receptors originated from a boy between 2 and 10 years old in good health.

This clonotype came up a few times. The V gene is TRBV5-1, the J gene TRBJ2-7; possible D gene TRBD2, 5 bases. CDR1 and CDR2 (germline): SGHRS, YFSETQ. The CDR3 covers 12 residues. Between the trimmed V and J ends, which lost 4 bases and 11 bases, there was a span of 16 bases. In DNA form, the CDR3 reads TGCGCCAGCAGCCCAAGCGGACGTGGAGAGTACTTC. This codes for CASSPSGRGEYF. Full variable domain (missing parts from reference TRBV5-1 and TRBJ2-7): KAGVTQTPRYLIKTRGQQVTLSCSPISGHRSVSWYQQTPGQGLQFLFEYFSETQRNKGNFPGRFSGRQFSNSRSEMNVSTLELGDSALYLCASSPSGRGEYFGPGTRLTVT.

A note on this clonotype: One base away lies a much larger clone, so this may be a sequencing read error. The J gene is TRBJ1-1, the V gene TRBV6-5, with TRBD1 identical over 7 bases. Germline CDR1 reads MNHEY; CDR2 reads SVGAGI. The CDR3 is 14 amino acids. DNA of the CDR3: TGTGCCAGCAGTTCGGGACAGAAGAACACTGAAGTTTTCTTT. It codes for CASSSGQKNTEVFF.

V is TRBV13 and J is TRBJ2-3; maybe TRBD2 (5 bases). This CDR3 spans 15 amino acids. Trimming removed 3 bases from V and 2 bases from J, with 12 bases in between. Germline CDR1 reads PRHDT; CDR2 reads FYEKMQ (reference sequence). The CDR3, as DNA: TGTGCCAGCAGCTTTCAGCTAGCTCCCACAGATACGCAGTATTTT. Translation gives CASSFQLAPTDTQYF.

The chain combines TRBV5-1 with TRBJ2-5; no firm D call. The CDR3 sequence is 17 residues long. Trimming took off 5 bases at V and 2 bases at J, with 22 bases between the two ends. CDR1 is SGHRS and CDR2 is YFSETQ in the germline V gene. CDR3 sequence (DNA): TGCGCCAGCAGTACGGGCGCGTTGGAGCCATGGCAAGAGACCCAGTACTTC. It translates to CASSTGALEPWQETQYF.

V gene TRBV27 combines with J gene TRBJ2-1; D gene ambiguous. This CDR3 comprises 15 residues. The V end was cut by 5 bases, the J end by 0 bases, with 11 bases between. Germline loops: CDR1 MNHEY, CDR2 SMNVEV (reference sequence). The CDR3 reads CASSATVSSYNEQFF. CDR3 coding DNA: TGTGCCAGCAGTGCGACTGTGAGCTCCTACAATGAGCAGTTCTTC.

This chain's CDR3 is CATSDSDRGHQYF. The CDR3 coding sequence is TGTGCCACCAGTGACTCAGACCGGGGGCACCAGTACTTC. V gene TRBV24-1 combines with J gene TRBJ2-5, with D possibly called TRBD1 or TRBD2 (6 bases each). The CDR3 has 13 residues. Trimming shortened V by 4 bases and J by 10 bases, and 15 bases separated the two germline ends. Germline V gene data show CDR1 as KGHDR and CDR2 as SFDVKD.

This chain uses TRBV13 with TRBJ2-7; D remains unclear. Trimming cost V 0 bases and J 0 bases, with 9 bases left between them. The CDR3 sequence is 15 residues long. The germline CDR1 and CDR2 sequences are PRHDT and FYEKMQ (reference sequence). This CDR3 reads CASSLGERSSYEQYF. DNA of the CDR3: TGTGCCAGCAGCTTAGGAGAACGTTCCTCCTACGAGCAGTACTTC.

This rearrangement joins TRBV4-1 to TRBJ1-2, with no clear D. The CDR3 is made up of 16 amino acids. V was clipped by 1 base and J by 3 bases, with 15 bases between them. Per the germline V gene, CDR1 is MGHRA and CDR2 is YSYEKL. The DNA of the CDR3 is TGCGCCAGCAGCCAAGTGCCAGCTCTCTTGGACTATGGCTACACCTTC. This translates into CASSQVPALLDYGYTF.

J is TRBJ2-2 and V is TRBV15, with 14 bases aligning to TRBD2. The germline V gene has CDR1 LNHNV and CDR2 YYDKDF (reference sequence). V dropped 4 bases and J dropped 5; count of bases not matched to a gene: 6. This CDR3 has 17 residues. The chain's CDR3 is CATSTRTSGRFTGELFF. The CDR3 DNA follows: TGTGCCACCAGCACCCGGACTAGCGGGAGGTTTACCGGGGAGCTGTTTTTT.

V gene TRBV11-3 combines with J gene TRBJ1-4; the match to TRBD1 covers 7 bases. Germline values: CDR1 SGHNT, CDR2 YENEEA. The junction had 6 bases not matched to a gene; V was cut back by 2 bases and J by 3 bases. The length of the CDR3 is 16 residues. The CDR3 protein is CASSLSDRRSNEKLFF. CDR3 DNA: TGTGCCAGCAGCTTATCGGACAGGAGGTCTAATGAAAAACTGTTTTTT.

This clonotype was counted a few times. The V and J genes are TRBV27 and TRBJ2-5; D perhaps matches TRBD2 (5 bases). The end of the DNA aligns better with TRBJ2-7, so the J call may be wrong. The germline CDR1 and CDR2 sequences are MNHEY and SMNVEV (reference sequence). The CDR3 contains 15 residues. CDR3 sequence (DNA): TGTGCCAGCAGTTTGGAGGCCAGAAGCTCCTACGAGCAGTACTTC. It is translated as CASSLEARSSYEQYF.

The chain joins TRBV29-1 to TRBJ1-2; D gene ambiguous. Germline CDR1 and CDR2: SQVTM and ANQGSEA. The CDR3 consists of 11 residues. V shed 4 bases and J shed 8 bases, with 11 bases lying between them. The chain's CDR3 is CSVGSSKGYTF. The DNA of the CDR3 is TGCAGCGTTGGGTCTTCCAAAGGCTACACCTTC.

There are a few counts of this clonotype. V and J are TRBV6-2 or TRBV6-3 and TRBJ2-1, with a possible D match to TRBD2 (6 bases). The germline V gene has CDR1 MNHEY and CDR2 SVGEGT. V lost 5 bases and J lost 6, with 20 bases in between. There are 16 residues in the CDR3. In DNA form, the CDR3 reads TGTGCCAGCAGTCCCCTGCGGGGTCCTTCTTGCAATGAGCAGTTCTTC. The encoded protein is CASSPLRGPSCNEQFF.

V usage is TRBV29-1 and J usage is TRBJ2-7; TRBD1 matches 9 bases. Per the germline V gene, CDR1 is SQVTM and CDR2 is ANQGSEA. The V and J ends lost 7 bases and 6 bases, in that order; junction bases with no gene match: 7. The CDR3 contains 12 residues. The CDR3 reads CSGKDRGAEQYF. The CDR3 DNA sequence: TGCAGCGGGAAGGACAGGGGAGCCGAGCAGTACTTC.

V is TRBV3-1 and J is TRBJ2-4, with 8 bases fitting TRBD2. Germline V lookup: CDR1 LGHDT, CDR2 YNNKEL (reference sequence). The CDR3 covers 16 residues. The V segment lost 0 bases and the J segment 6 bases; nucleotides outside the gene matches: 7. Here the CDR3 reads CASSQDISGSGNIQYF. CDR3 DNA: TGTGCCAGCAGCCAAGATATCAGCGGGAGTGGAAACATTCAGTACTTC.

In its sample, this clonotype was seen a few times. The rearrangement uses TRBV19 and TRBJ2-2; D is perhaps TRBD1 (6 bases). V was cut by 1 base and J by 4 bases, with 16 bases left in between. The V gene's germline CDR1 is LNHDA and CDR2 SQIVND (reference sequence). The CDR3 runs to 17 residues. The CDR3 DNA follows: TGTGCCAGTAGTATAGGGGGCAGGGGCGCAGTCACCGGGGAGCTGTTTTTT. It yields the protein CASSIGGRGAVTGELFF.

The chain links TRBV11-2 to TRBJ2-3; 10 nucleotides match TRBD2. This CDR3 region has 15 residues. CDR1 and CDR2 (germline): SGHAT, FQNNGV. With 2 bases clipped from V and 6 bases from J, the junction kept 5 bases outside the gene matches. For the CDR3, the DNA is TGTGCCAGCAGCTTACAACTAGCGGGACTGGATACGCAGTATTTT. Encoded protein: CASSLQLAGLDTQYF.

This clonotype was seen only a few times. The genes are TRBV7-2 and TRBJ2-4; TRBD2 matches at 7 bases. The CDR3 loop spans 15 amino acids. Looked up from germline, CDR1 is SGHTA and CDR2 is FQGNSA. V dropped 5 bases and J dropped 2; count of bases not matched to a gene: 6. DNA of the CDR3: TGTGCCAGCAGCCGGGCGGGGGATTCCAAAAACATTCAGTACTTC. Protein sequence: CASSRAGDSKNIQYF.

CDR3 protein: CASRLHGTGSYEQYF. CDR3 DNA sequence: TGTGCCAGCAGGCTCCATGGGACAGGGTCCTACGAGCAGTACTTC. The rearrangement uses TRBV27 and TRBJ2-7, with 9 bases that match TRBD1. This CDR3 is 15 amino acids long. The germline gives CDR1 MNHEY, CDR2 SMNVEV (reference sequence). V shed 6 bases, J shed 1 base, and the junction held 7 bases outside the gene matches.

The V and J genes are TRBV12-5 and TRBJ2-7, with D possibly matching TRBD2 (5 bases). This CDR3 contains 13 residues. Germline V gene lookup returns CDR1 LGHNT and CDR2 FRNRAP. Trimming took 6 bases from V and 3 from J, leaving 12 bases between them. CDR3 loop: CASGLAAGYEQYF. Written as DNA, the CDR3 is TGTGCTAGTGGCCTTGCGGCGGGCTACGAGCAGTACTTC.

This rearrangement joins TRBV28 to TRBJ1-2; the D is unclear. The V gene's germline CDR1 is MDHEN and CDR2 SYDVKM. V was cut by 5 bases and J by 4 bases, with 14 bases left in between. CDR3 length: 14 amino acids. Written as DNA, the CDR3 is TGTGCCAGCAGTCGGGGAGATCAGCGCTATGGCTACACCTTC. Amino acids: CASSRGDQRYGYTF.

The chain carries TRBV2 and TRBJ2-4, with 10 bases identical to TRBD2. Germline V gene sequence: CDR1 SNHLY, CDR2 FYNNEI. The CDR3 has 15 residues. J lost 0 bases, V lost 10 bases, and 6 bases had no gene match. The CDR3 bases are TGTGCCACAGGAGCGGGGGGGTTAGCCAAAAACATTCAGTACTTC. Amino acids: CATGAGGLAKNIQYF.

This clonotype was counted only a few times. This sequence joins TRBV5-1 and TRBJ2-5, with 11 bases that match TRBD2. The J call may be in error: the DNA end matches TRBJ2-7 better. Germline assignment: CDR1 SGHRS and CDR2 YFSETQ. This CDR3 region has 15 residues. CDR3 nucleotide sequence: TGCGCCAGCAGCTTGGGGCCTAGCGGGGGGAGCGAGCAGTACTTC. Residues: CASSLGPSGGSEQYF.

The chain joins TRBV27 to TRBJ1-5; 8 nucleotides line up with TRBD1. The J segment lost 4 bases and the V segment lost 6 bases, leaving 8 bases of the junction unmatched. In germline, CDR1 is MNHEY, CDR2 SMNVEV (reference sequence). The CDR3 has 15 amino acids. The CDR3 is CASRPGTGGNQPQHF. The CDR3 DNA reads TGTGCCAGCAGGCCCGGGACAGGTGGTAATCAGCCCCAGCATTTT.